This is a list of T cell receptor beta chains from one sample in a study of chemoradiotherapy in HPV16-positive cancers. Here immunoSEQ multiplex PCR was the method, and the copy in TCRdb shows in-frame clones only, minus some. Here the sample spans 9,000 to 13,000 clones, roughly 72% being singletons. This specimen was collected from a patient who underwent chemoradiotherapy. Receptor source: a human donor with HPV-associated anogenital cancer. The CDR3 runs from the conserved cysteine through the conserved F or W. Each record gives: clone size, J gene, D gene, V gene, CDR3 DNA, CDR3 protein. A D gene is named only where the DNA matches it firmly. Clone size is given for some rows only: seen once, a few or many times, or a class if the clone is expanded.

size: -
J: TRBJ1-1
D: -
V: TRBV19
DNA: TGTGCCAGTAGTATATTTGACGTGAACACTGAAGCTTTCTTT
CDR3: CASSIFDVNTEAFF

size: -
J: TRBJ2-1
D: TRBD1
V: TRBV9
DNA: TGTGCCAGCAGCCCTGGGACAGGGAGGAATGAGCAGTTCTTC
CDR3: CASSPGTGRNEQFF

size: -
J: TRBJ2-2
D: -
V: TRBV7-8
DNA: TGTGCCAGCAGCCACTACACCAACACCGGGGAGCTGTTTTTT
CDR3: CASSHYTNTGELFF

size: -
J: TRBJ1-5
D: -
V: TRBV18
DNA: TGTGCCAGCTCCCCGCCGGGAGGTCAGCCCCAGCATTTT
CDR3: CASSPPGGQPQHF

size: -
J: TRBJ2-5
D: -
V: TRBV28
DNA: TGTGCCAGCAGTTTACTAGGACGGGAGACCCAGTACTTC
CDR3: CASSLLGRETQYF

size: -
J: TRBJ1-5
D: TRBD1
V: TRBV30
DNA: TGTGCCGGGGGGCGGGGTGGACAGGCCCAGGACAATCAGCCCCAGCATTTT
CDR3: CAGGRGGQAQDNQPQHF

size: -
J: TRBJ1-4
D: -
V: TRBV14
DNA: TGTGCCAGCAGCCGAACAGGGTTGTCTTTTCGAGATGAAAAACTGTTTTTT
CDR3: CASSRTGLSFRDEKLFF

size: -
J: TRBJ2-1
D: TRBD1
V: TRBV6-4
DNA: TGTGCCAGCAGTACGGGACAGGGCAGCTCCTACAATGAGCAGTTCTTC
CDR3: CASSTGQGSSYNEQFF

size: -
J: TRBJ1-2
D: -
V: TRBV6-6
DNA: TGTGCCAGCAGTTACTCGACCGGGGAAGGTGGCTACACCTTC
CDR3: CASSYSTGEGGYTF

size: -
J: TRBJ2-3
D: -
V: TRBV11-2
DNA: TGTGCCAGCAGCTCCGTTGCGCAGTATTTT
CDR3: CASSSVAQYF

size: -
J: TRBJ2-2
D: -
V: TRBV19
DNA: TGTGCCAGTAGGGGGGAGCGATACGGGGAGCTGTTTTTT
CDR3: CASRGERYGELFF

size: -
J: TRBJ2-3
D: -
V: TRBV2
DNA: TGTGCCAGCAGGAGGGGGCGGGGGCTTACAGATACGCAGTATTTT
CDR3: CASRRGRGLTDTQYF

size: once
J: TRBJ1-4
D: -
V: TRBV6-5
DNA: TGTGCCAGCAGTTACTCGCTGGCTAATGAAAAACTGTTTTTT
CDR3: CASSYSLANEKLFF

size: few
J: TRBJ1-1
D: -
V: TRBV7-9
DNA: TGTGCCAGCAGCTTAGAGGGAGGAGGGTACCAGGAAGCTTTCTTT
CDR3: CASSLEGGGYQEAFF

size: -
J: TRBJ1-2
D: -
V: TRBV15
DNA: TGTGCCACCAGCAGAGATCGGGGGGTCCGGGAACGAGGCTATGGCTACACCTTC
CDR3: CATSRDRGVRERGYGYTF

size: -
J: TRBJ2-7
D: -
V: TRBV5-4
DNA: TGTGCCAGCAGCCTTGGTACTGAGCAGTACTTC
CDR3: CASSLGTEQYF

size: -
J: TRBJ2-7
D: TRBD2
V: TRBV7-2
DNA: TGTGCCAGCAGCTTAGCGGGAGGGCCTAACTACGAGCAGTACTTC
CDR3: CASSLAGGPNYEQYF

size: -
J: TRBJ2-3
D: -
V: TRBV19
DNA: TGTGCCAGCCTTCGGACGTCGGTACCAGATACGCAGTATTTT
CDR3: CASLRTSVPDTQYF

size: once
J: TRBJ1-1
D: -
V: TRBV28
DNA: TGTGCCAGCAGCTCCCGGGACCGTCTTACCCTGAACACTGAAGCTTTCTTT
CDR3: CASSSRDRLTLNTEAFF

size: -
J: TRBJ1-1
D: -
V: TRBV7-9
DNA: TGTGCCAGCAGCCCAACCGGGCCCATGAACACTGAAGCTTTCTTT
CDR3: CASSPTGPMNTEAFF

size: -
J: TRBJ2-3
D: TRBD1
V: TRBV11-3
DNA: TGTGCCAGCAGTGGGACAGGACTGGCCACAGATACGCAGTATTTT
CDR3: CASSGTGLATDTQYF

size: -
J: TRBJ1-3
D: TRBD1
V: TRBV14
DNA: TGTGCCAGCAGCCAAGATAGGGGGACAGTCTCTGGAAACACCATATATTTT
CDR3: CASSQDRGTVSGNTIYF

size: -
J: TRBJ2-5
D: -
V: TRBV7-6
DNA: TGTGCCAGCAGACAACAGGTTGCACAAGAGACCCAGTACTTC
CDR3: CASRQQVAQETQYF

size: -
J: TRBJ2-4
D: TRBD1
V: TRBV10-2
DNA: TGCGCCAGCAGTGATTTCCGAGGGGGACAGGGCCGATCGGAAAACATTCAGTACTTC
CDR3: CASSDFRGGQGRSENIQYF